This paragraph covers one TCR beta chain sequence. Trimming pared 1 base from V and 3 bases from J, leaving 12 bases between. This CDR3 spans 15 amino acids. CDR1 is SEHNR, CDR2 FQNEAQ, per germline (reference sequence). Clones were read by immunoSEQ multiplex PCR, and TCRdb kept only the in-frame ones, dropping some. The table has about 330,000 clones, about nine tenths seen once. This specimen comes from a study of Ad26.COV2.S vaccination and SARS-CoV-2 variants. Looking at the study overall: Ad26.COV2.S shots went into the muscle once or twice, 56 days apart.

As for treatment: around 19 received Ad26.COV2.S at low or high dose, single or two shots; roughly five received placebo; per-sample allocation not given. Samples analyzed were those drawn on day 63 after the first vaccine or placebo injection. This person who donated was an adult of 18-55 years in Boston. Wuhan-strain spike was delivered by a replication-incompetent Ad26 vector. The chain has TRBV7-9 and TRBJ1-1; perhaps TRBD1 as D (5 bases). The sample in question was peripheral blood, obtained in a trial of Ad26.COV2.S vaccine versus placebo. This TCR was sampled from a person aged 18-65 years who received the Ad26.COV2.S COVID-19 vaccine or a placebo. The CDR3 is CASSLDAGSDTEAFF. CDR3 in DNA: TGTGCCAGCAGCTTAGACGCAGGGTCGGACACTGAAGCTTTCTTT.